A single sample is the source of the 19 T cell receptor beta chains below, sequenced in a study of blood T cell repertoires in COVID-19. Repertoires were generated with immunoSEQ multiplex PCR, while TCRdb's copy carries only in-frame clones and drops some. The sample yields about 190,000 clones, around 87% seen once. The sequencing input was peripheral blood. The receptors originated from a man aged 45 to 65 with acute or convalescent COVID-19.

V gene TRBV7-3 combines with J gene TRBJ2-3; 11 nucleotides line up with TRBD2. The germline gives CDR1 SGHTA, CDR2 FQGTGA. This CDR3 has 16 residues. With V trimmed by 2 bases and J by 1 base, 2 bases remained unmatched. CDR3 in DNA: TGTGCCAGCAGCTTACTAGCGGGAGGACGCACAGATACGCAGTATTTT. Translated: CASSLLAGGRTDTQYF.

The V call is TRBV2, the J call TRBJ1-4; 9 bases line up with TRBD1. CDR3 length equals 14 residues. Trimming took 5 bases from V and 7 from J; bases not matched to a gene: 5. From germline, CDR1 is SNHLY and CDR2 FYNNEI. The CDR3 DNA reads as TGTGCCAGCAGTCAGGGACAGGGTATTGAAAAACTGTTTTTT. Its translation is CASSQGQGIEKLFF. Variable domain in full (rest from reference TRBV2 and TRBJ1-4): EPEVTQTPSHQVTQMGQEVILRCVPISNHLYFYWYRQILGQKVEFLVSFYNNEISEKSEIFDDQFSVERPDGSNFTLKIRSTKLEDSAMYFCASSQGQGIEKLFFGSGTQLSVL.

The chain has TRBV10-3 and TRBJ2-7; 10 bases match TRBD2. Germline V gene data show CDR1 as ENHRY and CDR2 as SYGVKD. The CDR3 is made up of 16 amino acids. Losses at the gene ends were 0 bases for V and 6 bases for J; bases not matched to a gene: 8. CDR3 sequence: CAISESGLAGEVEQYF. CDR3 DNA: TGTGCCATCAGTGAGTCGGGGCTAGCGGGAGAGGTCGAGCAGTACTTC.

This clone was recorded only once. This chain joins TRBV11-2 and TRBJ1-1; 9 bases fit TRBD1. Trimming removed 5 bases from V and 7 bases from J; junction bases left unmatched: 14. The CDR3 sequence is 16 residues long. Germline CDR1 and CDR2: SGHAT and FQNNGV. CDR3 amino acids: CASSTTQPGQGGEAFF. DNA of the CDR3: TGTGCCAGCAGCACCACACAACCGGGACAGGGTGGTGAAGCTTTCTTT.

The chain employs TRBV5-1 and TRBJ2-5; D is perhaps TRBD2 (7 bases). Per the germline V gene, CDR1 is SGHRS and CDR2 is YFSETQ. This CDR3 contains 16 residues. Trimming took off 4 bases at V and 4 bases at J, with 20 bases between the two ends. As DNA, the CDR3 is TGCGCCAGCAGCAGCGTAGGTGGGGGGGCTGGAGAGACCCAGTACTTC. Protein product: CASSSVGGGAGETQYF.

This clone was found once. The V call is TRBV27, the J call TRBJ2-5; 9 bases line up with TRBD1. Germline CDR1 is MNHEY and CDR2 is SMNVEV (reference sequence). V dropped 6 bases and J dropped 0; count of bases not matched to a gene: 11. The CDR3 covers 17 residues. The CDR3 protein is CASSLWGGTGNQETQYF. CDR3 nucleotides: TGTGCCAGCAGCCTCTGGGGTGGGACAGGGAACCAAGAGACCCAGTACTTC.

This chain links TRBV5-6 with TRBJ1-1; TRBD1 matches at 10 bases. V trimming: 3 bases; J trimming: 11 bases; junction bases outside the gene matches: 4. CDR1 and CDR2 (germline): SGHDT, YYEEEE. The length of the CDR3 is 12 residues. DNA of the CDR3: TGTGCCAGCAGCTACGACAGGGGGCATGCTTTCTTT. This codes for CASSYDRGHAFF.

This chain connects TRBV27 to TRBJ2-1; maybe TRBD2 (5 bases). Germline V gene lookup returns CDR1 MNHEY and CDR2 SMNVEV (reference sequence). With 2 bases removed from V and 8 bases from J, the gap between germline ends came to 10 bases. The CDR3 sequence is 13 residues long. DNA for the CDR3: TGTGCCAGCAGTTTAGTAGGAGGCGATGAGCAGTTCTTC. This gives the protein CASSLVGGDEQFF.

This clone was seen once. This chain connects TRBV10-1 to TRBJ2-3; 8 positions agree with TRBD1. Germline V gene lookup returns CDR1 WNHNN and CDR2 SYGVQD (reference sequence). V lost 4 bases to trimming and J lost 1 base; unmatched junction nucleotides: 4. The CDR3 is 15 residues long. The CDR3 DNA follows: TGCGCCAGCAGTGCCGGGACAGGAGGCACAGATACGCAGTATTTT. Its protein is CASSAGTGGTDTQYF.

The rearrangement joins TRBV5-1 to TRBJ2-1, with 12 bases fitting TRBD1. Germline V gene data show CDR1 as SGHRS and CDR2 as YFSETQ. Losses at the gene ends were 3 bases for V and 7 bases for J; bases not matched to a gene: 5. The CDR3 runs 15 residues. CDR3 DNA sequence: TGCGCCAGCAGCTCGGGACAGGGGGCGAGAAATGAGCAGTTCTTC. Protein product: CASSSGQGARNEQFF.

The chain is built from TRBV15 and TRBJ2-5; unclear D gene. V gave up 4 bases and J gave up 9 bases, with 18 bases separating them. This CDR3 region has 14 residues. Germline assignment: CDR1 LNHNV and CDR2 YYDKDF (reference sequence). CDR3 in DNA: TGTGCCACCAGCACCGCGGCGGCGAGGCGCTCCCAGTACTTC. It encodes CATSTAAARRSQYF.

The CDR3 region has the DNA TGTGCCACCAGCAGGGTGGCAGGGGGCGACGGCAATCAGCCCCAGCATTTT. It specifies CATSRVAGGDGNQPQHF. This rearrangement joins TRBV15 to TRBJ1-5, with 8 positions matching TRBD1. Germline-derived CDR1 and CDR2 are LNHNV and YYDKDF (reference sequence). V shed 3 bases, J shed 2 bases, and the junction held 9 bases outside the gene matches. The length of the CDR3 is 17 residues. Supplemented by reference TRBV15 and TRBJ1-5, the full variable domain reads DAMVIQNPRYQVTQFGKPVTLSCSQTLNHNVMYWYQQKSSQAPKLLFHYYDKDFNNEADTPDNFQSRRPNTSFCFLDIRSPGLGDTAMYLCATSRVAGGDGNQPQHFGDGTRLSIL.

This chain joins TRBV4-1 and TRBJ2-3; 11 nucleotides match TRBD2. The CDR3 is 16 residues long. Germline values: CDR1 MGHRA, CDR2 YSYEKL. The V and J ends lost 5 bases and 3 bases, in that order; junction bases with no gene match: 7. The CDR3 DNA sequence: TGCGCCAGCAGCAATCCCGGGACTAGCGGAACAGATACGCAGTATTTT. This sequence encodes CASSNPGTSGTDTQYF.

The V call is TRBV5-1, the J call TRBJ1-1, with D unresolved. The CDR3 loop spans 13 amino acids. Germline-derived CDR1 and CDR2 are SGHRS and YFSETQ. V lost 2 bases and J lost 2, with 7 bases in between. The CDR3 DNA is TGCGCCAGCAGCTTTAACCTAAACACTGAAGCTTTCTTT. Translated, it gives CASSFNLNTEAFF.

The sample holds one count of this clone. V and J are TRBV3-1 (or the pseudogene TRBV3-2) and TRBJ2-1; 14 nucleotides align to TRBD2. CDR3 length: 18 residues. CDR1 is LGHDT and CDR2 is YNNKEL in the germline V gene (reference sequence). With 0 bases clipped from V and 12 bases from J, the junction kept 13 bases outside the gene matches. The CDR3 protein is CASSQEGLAGAPVVRQFF. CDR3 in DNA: TGTGCCAGCAGCCAAGAGGGACTAGCGGGAGCCCCTGTGGTTCGGCAGTTCTTC.

This CDR3 is CASSLEERGYEQYF. CDR3 DNA: TGCGCCAGCAGCTTAGAAGAAAGGGGATACGAGCAGTACTTC. This rearrangement joins TRBV5-1 to TRBJ2-7; maybe TRBD1 (5 bases). Germline values: CDR1 SGHRS, CDR2 YFSETQ. This CDR3 spans 14 amino acids. V lost 2 bases, J lost 4 bases, and 13 bases lay in between.

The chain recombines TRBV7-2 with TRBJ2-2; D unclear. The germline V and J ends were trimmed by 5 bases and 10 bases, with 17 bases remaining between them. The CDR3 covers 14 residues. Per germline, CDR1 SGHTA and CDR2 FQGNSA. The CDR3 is CASSGEVLNMELFF. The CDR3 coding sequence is TGTGCCAGCAGCGGAGAGGTCTTAAACATGGAGCTGTTTTTT.

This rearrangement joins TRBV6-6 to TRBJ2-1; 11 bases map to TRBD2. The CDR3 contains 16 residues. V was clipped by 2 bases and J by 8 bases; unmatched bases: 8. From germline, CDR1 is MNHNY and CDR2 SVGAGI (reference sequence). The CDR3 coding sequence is TGTGCCAGCAGTTACCAGGGACTAGCGGCTGTGGATGAGCAGTTCTTC. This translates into CASSYQGLAAVDEQFF.

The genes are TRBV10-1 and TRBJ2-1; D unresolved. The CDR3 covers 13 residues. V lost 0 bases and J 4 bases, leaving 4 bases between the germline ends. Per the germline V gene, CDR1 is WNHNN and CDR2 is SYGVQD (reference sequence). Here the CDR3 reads CASSESRYNEQFF. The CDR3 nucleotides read TGCGCCAGCAGTGAGTCTAGATACAATGAGCAGTTCTTC.